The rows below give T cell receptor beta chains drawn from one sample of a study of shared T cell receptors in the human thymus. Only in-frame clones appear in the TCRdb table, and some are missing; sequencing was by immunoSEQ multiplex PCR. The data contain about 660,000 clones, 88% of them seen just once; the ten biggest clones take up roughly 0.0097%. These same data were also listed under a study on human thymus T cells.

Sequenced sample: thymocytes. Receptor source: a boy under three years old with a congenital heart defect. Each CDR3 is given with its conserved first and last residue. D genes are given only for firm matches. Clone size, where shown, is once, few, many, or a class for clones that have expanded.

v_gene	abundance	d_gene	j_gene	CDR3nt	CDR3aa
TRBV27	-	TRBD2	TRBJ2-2	TGTGCCAGCAGTTCACGCCTAGGACTAGCGAAGACAGTCGGGGAGCTGTTTTTT	CASSSRLGLAKTVGELFF
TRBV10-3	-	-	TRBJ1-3	TGTGCCATCAGAGGGGGACACCCCTCTGGAAACACCATATATTTT	CAIRGGHPSGNTIYF
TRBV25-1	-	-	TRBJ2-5	TGTGCCAGCATCACCGGGACACGACAAGAGACCCAGTACTTC	CASITGTRQETQYF
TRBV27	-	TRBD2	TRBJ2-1	TGTGCCAGCAGTCCGACTAGCGAGACCTACAATGAGCAGTTCTTC	CASSPTSETYNEQFF
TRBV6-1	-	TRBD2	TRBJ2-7	TGTGCCAGCAGTCCGACTAGCGGGAGCCACGAGCAGTACTTC	CASSPTSGSHEQYF
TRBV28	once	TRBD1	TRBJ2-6	TGTGCCAGCAGTACGCGGACAGGGGGCGCGGGAGGGGCCAACGTCCTGACTTTC	CASSTRTGGAGGANVLTF
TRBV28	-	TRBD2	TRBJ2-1	TGTGCCAGCAGTTCTCCGGGACTAGCGGGAGATACACACAATGAGCAGTTCTTC	CASSSPGLAGDTHNEQFF
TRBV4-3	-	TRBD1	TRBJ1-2	TGCGCCAGCAGCCAATCCCCGGACAGGGATTATGGCTACACCTTC	CASSQSPDRDYGYTF
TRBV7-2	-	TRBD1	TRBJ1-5	TGTGCCAGCAGCTTAACAGGGGAAATTCAGCCCCAGCATTTT	CASSLTGEIQPQHF
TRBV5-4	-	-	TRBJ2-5	TGTGCCAGCAGCCGGTCACAGGGAAACTTGTACCAAGAGACCCAGTACTTC	CASSRSQGNLYQETQYF
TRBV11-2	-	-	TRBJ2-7	TGTGCCAGCAGCTCGTCGCTAGGGACTGGTTACGAGCAGTACTTC	CASSSSLGTGYEQYF
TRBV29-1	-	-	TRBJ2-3	TGCAGCGTTCCCGAAGACATGGGGCGGGAAGATACGCAGTATTTT	CSVPEDMGREDTQYF
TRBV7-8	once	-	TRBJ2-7	TGTGCCAGCAGCTTAGGACGGGAGCTCTTCTACGAGCAGTACTTC	CASSLGRELFYEQYF
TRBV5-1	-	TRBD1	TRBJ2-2	TGCGCCAGCAGCCAATTCCGACAGGGCTACACCGGGGAGCTGTTTTTT	CASSQFRQGYTGELFF
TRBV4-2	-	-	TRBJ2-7	TGTGCCAGCAGCCAAGGTGAACAGGGCAATTCCTACGAGCAGTACTTC	CASSQGEQGNSYEQYF
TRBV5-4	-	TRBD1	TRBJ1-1	TGTGCCAGCAGCCTGGGACAGGGACGGCGGAACACTGAAGCTTTCTTT	CASSLGQGRRNTEAFF
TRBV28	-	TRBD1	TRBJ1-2	TGTGCCAGCAGTTTAGTGCCGGACAGGGGAGACGGCTACACCTTC	CASSLVPDRGDGYTF
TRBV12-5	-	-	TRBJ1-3	TGTGCTAGTGGTTTGCCAGGCCGTGGAAACACCATATATTTT	CASGLPGRGNTIYF
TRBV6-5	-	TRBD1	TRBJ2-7	TGTGCCAGCAGTTACTGGACAGGCCTTGCCTACGAGCAGTACTTC	CASSYWTGLAYEQYF
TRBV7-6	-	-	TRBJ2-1	TGTGCCAGCAGCTTAGAGTCATTTTCGGACAACCACAATGAGCAGTTCTTC	CASSLESFSDNHNEQFF
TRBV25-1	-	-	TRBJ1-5	TGTGCCAGCAGTACAGGAGACCAGCCCCAGCATTTT	CASSTGDQPQHF
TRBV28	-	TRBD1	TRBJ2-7	TGTGCCAGCAAACAAAGGGGGCAAGACGAGCAGTACTTC	CASKQRGQDEQYF
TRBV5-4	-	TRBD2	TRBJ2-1	TGTGCCAGCAGCTTGGGGGACTATTTAGATGAGCAGTTCTTC	CASSLGDYLDEQFF
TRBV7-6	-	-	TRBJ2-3	TGTGCCAGCAGCTTAGCGGGGACTGCGGGCGCACATACGCAGTATTTT	CASSLAGTAGAHTQYF
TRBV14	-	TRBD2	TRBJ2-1	TGTGCCAGCAGCTATTCCGGGACTAGCTACCTCAATGAGCAGTTCTTC	CASSYSGTSYLNEQFF
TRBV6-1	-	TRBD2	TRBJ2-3	TGTGCCAGCAGTGCCCTACTAGCGGGATACACAGATACGCAGTATTTT	CASSALLAGYTDTQYF
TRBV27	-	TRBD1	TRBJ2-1	TGTGCCAGCACCCTGGACAGGAGCTCCTACAATGAGCAGTTCTTC	CASTLDRSSYNEQFF
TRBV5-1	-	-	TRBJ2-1	TGCGCCAGCAGCGTACGGGGGAGCTCCTACAATGAGCAGTTCTTC	CASSVRGSSYNEQFF
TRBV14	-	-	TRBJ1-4	TGTGCCAGCAGCCGGTGGGCGGGTGAGAAGGAAAAACTGTTTTTT	CASSRWAGEKEKLFF
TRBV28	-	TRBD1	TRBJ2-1	TGTGCCAGCAGGTTGGACAGGGACTTATACAATGAGCAGTTCTTC	CASRLDRDLYNEQFF
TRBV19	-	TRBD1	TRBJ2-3	TGTGCCAGTACCGGACAGGGAGTCACAGATACGCAGTATTTT	CASTGQGVTDTQYF
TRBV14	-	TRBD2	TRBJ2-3	TGTGCCAGCAGCCCTGGACTAGCGGGAGAGATAGATACGCAGTATTTT	CASSPGLAGEIDTQYF
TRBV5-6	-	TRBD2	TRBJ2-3	TGTGCCAGCAGCTTCTTTCCGGGACTAGCGGGGAGCACAGATACGCAGTATTTT	CASSFFPGLAGSTDTQYF
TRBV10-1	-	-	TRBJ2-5	TGCGCCAGCAGCAGCGGCCCCTTACAAGAGACCCAGTACTTC	CASSSGPLQETQYF